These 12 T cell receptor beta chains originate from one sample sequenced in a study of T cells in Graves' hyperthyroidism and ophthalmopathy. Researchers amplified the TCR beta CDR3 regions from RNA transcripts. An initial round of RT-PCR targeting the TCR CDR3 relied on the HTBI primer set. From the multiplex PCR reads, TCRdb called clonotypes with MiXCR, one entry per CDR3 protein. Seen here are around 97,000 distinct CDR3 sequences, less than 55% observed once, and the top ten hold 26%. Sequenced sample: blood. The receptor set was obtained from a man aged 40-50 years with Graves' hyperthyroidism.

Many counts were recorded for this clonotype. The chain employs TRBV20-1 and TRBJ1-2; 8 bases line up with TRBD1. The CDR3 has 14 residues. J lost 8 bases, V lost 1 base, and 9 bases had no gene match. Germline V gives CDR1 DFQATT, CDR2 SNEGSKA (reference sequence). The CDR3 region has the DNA TGCAGTGCTAGAGTTCGGACAGGGTGGGAAGGCTACACCTTC. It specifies CSARVRTGWEGYTF.

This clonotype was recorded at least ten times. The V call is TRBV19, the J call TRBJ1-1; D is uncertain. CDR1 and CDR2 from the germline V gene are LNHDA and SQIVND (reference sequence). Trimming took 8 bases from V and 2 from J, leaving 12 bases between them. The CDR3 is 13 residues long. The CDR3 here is CASALRQNTEAFF. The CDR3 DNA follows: TGTGCCAGTGCCCTGAGACAAAACACTGAAGCTTTCTTT. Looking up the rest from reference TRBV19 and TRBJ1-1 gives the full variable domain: DGGITQSPKYLFRKEGQNVTLSCEQNLNHDAMYWYRQDPGQGLRLIYYSQIVNDFQKGDIAEGYSVSREKKESFPLTVTSAQKNPTAFYLCASALRQNTEAFFGQGTRLTVV.

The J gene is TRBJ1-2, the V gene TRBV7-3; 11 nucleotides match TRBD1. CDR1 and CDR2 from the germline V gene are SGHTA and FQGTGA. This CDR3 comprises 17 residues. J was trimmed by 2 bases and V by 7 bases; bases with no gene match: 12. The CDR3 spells CASNLTGQGGRNYGYTF. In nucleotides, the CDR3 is TGTGCCAGCAACCTTACGGGACAGGGGGGTCGGAACTATGGCTACACCTTC. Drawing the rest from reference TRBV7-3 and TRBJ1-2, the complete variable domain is GAGVSQTPSNKVTEKGKYVELRCDPISGHTALYWYRQSLGQGPEFLIYFQGTGAADDSGLPNDRFFAVRPEGSVSTLKIQRTERGDSAVYLCASNLTGQGGRNYGYTFGSGTRLTVV.

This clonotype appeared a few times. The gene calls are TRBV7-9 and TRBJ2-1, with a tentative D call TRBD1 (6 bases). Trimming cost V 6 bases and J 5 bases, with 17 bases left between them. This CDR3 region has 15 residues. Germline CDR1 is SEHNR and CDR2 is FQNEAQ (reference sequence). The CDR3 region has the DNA TGTGCCAGCAGTTCCCGGGACACCCTAAACAATGAGCAGTTCTTC. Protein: CASSSRDTLNNEQFF.

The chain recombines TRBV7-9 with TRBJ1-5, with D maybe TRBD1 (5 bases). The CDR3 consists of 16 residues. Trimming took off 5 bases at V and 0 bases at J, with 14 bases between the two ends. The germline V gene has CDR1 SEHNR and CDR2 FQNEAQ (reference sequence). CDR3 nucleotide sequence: TGTGCCAGCAGCCCGATCTCGACAGTTAGCAATCAGCCCCAGCATTTT. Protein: CASSPISTVSNQPQHF.

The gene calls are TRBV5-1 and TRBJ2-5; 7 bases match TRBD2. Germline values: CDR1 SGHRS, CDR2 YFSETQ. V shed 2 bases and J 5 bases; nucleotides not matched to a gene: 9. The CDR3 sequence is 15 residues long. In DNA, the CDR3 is TGCGCCAGCAGCTTAACGGGAGGCGGACGGGAGACCCAGTACTTC. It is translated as CASSLTGGGRETQYF.

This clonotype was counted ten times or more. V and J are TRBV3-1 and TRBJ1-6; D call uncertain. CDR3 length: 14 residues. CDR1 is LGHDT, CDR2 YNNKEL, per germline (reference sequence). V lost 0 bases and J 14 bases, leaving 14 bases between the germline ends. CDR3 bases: TGTGCCAGCAGCCAAGATCGCGGGATTAGAACCCTCCACTTT. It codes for CASSQDRGIRTLHF.

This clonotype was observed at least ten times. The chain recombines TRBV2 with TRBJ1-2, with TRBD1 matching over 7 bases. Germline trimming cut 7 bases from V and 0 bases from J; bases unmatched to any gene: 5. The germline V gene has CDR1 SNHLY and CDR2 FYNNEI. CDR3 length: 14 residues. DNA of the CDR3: TGTGCCAGCAACCTACAGGGGCCTAACTATGGCTACACCTTC. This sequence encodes CASNLQGPNYGYTF.

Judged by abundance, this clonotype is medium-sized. The CDR3 here is CSVAGSYGYTF. For the CDR3, the DNA is TGCAGCGTTGCAGGGAGCTATGGCTACACCTTC. The chain recombines TRBV29-1 with TRBJ1-2; the D gene is possibly TRBD1 (5 bases). The CDR3 has 11 amino acids. The V gene lost 4 bases and the J gene lost 4 bases, with 7 bases spanning the gap. The germline gives CDR1 SQVTM, CDR2 ANQGSEA.

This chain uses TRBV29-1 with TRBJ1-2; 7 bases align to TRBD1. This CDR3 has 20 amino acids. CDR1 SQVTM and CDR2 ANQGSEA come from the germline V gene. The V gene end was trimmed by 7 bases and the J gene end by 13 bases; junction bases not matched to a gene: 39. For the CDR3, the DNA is TGCAGCGCCGATCCCTACCTAACTAGCGCCTACACCGGGACAGTCAAAGGGTGCACCTTC. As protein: CSADPYLTSAYTGTVKGCTF.

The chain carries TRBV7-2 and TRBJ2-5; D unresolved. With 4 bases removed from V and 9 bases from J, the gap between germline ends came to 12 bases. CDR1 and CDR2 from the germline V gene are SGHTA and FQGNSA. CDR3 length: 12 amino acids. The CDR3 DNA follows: TGTGCCAGCAGCTACCTAGGTCAGCCCCAGTACTTC. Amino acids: CASSYLGQPQYF.

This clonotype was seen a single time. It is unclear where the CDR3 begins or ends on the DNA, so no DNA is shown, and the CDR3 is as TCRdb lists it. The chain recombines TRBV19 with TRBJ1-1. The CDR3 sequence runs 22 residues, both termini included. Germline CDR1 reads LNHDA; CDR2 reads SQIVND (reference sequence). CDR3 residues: CASSSSGSVGNEQFFGNTEAFF.